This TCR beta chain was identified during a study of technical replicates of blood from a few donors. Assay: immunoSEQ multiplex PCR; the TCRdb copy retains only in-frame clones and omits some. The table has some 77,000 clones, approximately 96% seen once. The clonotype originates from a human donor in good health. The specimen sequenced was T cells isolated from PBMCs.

This chain's CDR3 is CASSWGDGRNQPQHF. CDR3 bases: TGCGCCAGCAGCTGGGGGGACGGACGCAATCAGCCCCAGCATTTT. V gene TRBV5-1 combines with J gene TRBJ1-5, with D possibly TRBD1 on 5 matching bases. The CDR3 length is 15 residues. The V gene lost 3 bases and the J gene lost 2 bases, with 12 bases spanning the gap. The germline V gene encodes CDR1 SGHRS and CDR2 YFSETQ.